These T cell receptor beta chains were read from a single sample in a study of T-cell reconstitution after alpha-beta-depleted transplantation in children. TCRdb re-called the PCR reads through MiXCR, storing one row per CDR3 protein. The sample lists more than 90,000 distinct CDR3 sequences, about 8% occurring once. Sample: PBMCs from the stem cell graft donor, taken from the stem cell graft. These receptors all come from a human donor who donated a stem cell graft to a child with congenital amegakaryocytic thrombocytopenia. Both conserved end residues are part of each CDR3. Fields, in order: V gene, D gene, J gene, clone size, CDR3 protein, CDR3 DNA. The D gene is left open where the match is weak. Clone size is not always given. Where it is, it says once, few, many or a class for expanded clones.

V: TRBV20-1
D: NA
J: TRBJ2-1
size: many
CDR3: CSASMGPANEQFF
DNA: TGCAGTGCTAGTATGGGCCCGGCCAATGAGCAGTTCTTC

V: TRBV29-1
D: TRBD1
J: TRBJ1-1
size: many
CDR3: CSVGDSARKNTEAFF
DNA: TGCAGCGTTGGGGACAGTGCAAGGAAGAACACTGAAGCTTTCTTT

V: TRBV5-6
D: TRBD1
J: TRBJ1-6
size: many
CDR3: CASSFGTGKSPLHF
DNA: TGTGCCAGCAGCTTTGGGACAGGGAAATCACCCCTCCACTTT

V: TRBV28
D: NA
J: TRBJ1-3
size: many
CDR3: CASSSGAGELFRNTIYF
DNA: TGTGCCAGCAGTTCGGGTGCAGGGGAACTTTTCAGAAACACCATATATTTT

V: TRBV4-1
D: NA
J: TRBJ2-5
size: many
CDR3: CASSQGGETQYF
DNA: TGCGCCAGCAGCCAAGGAGGAGAGACCCAGTACTTC

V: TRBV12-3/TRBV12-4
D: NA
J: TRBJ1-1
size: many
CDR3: CASSFGAVGTEAFF
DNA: TGTGCCAGCAGTTTCGGCGCAGTGGGCACTGAAGCTTTCTTT

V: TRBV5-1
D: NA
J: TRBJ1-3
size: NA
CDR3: CASSLAHRADVSGNTIYF
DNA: TGCGCCAGCAGCTTGGCTCACAGGGCGGACGTATCTGGAAACACCATATATTTT

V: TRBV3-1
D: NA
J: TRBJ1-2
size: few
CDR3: CASSQKYFAANYGYTF
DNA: TGTGCCAGCAGCCAAAAGTACTTCGCAGCTAACTATGGCTACACCTTC

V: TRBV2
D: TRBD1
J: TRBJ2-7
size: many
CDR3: CASSPAGQGPYEQYF
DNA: TGTGCCAGCAGTCCCGCGGGACAGGGTCCCTACGAGCAGTACTTC

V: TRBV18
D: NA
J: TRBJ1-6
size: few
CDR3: CASSPREDSPLHF
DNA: TGTGCCAGCTCACCCCGGGAGGATTCACCCCTCCACTTT

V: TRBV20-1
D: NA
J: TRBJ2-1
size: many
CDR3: CSAPGAPTNNEQFF
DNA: TGCAGTGCCCCGGGGGCGCCGACAAACAATGAGCAGTTCTTC

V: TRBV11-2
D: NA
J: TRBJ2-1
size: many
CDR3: CASSPETRKQFF
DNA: TGTGCCAGCAGCCCCGAGACAAGAAAGCAGTTCTTC

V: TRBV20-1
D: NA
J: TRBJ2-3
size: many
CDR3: CSAFLTDTQYF
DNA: TGCAGTGCTTTCCTCACAGATACGCAGTATTTT

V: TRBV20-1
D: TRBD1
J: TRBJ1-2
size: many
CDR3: CSPGQGRRDGYTF
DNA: TGCAGTCCCGGACAGGGACGTCGGGATGGCTACACCTTC

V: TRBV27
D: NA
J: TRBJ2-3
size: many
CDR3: CASSQRSTDTQYF
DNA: TGTGCCAGCAGTCAACGGAGCACAGATACGCAGTATTTT

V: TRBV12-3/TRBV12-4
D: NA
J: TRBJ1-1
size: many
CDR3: CASSRSAMNTEAFF
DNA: TGTGCCAGCTCCCGTTCGGCCATGAACACTGAAGCTTTCTTT

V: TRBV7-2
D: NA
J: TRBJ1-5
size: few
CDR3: CASSLDAQPQHF
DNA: TGTGCCAGCAGCTTAGACGCTCAGCCCCAGCATTTT

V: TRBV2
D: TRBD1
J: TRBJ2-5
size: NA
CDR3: CASSDGTAQQETQYF
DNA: TGTGCCAGCAGTGATGGGACAGCCCAGCAAGAGACCCAGTACTTC

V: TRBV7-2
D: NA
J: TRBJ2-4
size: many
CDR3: CASSLYGSENIQYF
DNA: TGTGCCAGCAGCTTATATGGCAGCGAGAACATTCAGTACTTC

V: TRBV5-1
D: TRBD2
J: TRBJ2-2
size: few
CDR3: CASSLPSGDPARELFF
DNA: TGCGCCAGCAGCTTACCTAGCGGGGACCCTGCCAGGGAGCTGTTTTTT